The sequence of this TCR beta chain was determined in a study of identifying expanded T cells in peripheral blood (dated by TCRdb to between 2018 and 2021). About the full investigation: Four technical replicates, made by sequencing separate aliquots from the same pool of genomic DNA, were compared pairwise. Findings and caveats that apply to the study as a whole: Approximately 1.1 differentially abundant clones were flagged by the binomial model between technical replicates, whereas about 15 and 19 were flagged over roughly two weeks and four weeks, respectively. Both the number of clones called differentially abundant and the false-positive rate were significantly reduced by the beta-binomial model across all healthy-donor time intervals. For all healthy donors, the variance in clone template counts between roughly 2-week samples rose significantly as total template count increased. The authors expected that over much longer intervals, such as months to years, biological variance in healthy repertoires might increase even further.

Of note for this clone: Its cognate antigen has yet to be identified. The sample holds no much larger clone one base away, and base qualities are not on file.

TCRbeta CDR3 regions were profiled with the immunoSEQ Assay using bias-controlled multiplex PCR amplification of genomic DNA. The paper's data handling went like this. The absolute abundance of each unique TCRbeta CDR3 region was quantified after sequences were collapsed and filtered. Two models were used to test differential abundance: a binomial model (Fisher-equivalent) and a beta-binomial model that adds time-dependent variance fitted from healthy donors. Any clone with fewer than 5 combined templates was excluded, and a clone was called differentially abundant if its Benjamini-Hochberg FDR was below 0.01. The form v = (b*log(k)+a)^2 was used to model beta-binomial variance as a function of total template count across the two samples. Here the immuneACCESS table is served through TCRdb, limited to in-frame sequences with V and J called. Missing clones are a known gap in these copies; in checked studies unresolved V genes cover under half, and the rest lacks a known reason. V and J calls and clone size are those listed in that table; D and trimming were worked out from the DNA. Across this sample there are about 85,000 clones, with 88% seen only once. The top ten clonotypes cover roughly 20% of the sample.

From the germline V gene, CDR1 is LGHNA and CDR2 is YSLEER. V loses 4 bases, J loses 0 bases, and the germline ends lie 24 bases apart. Inclusive of the bounding cysteine and phenylalanine, the CDR3 is 19 residues long. Here the CDR3 DNA is all that survives: 57 bases in frame from base 1. No immune events, such as infections, were documented for the healthy donors during the collection period. To calibrate time-dependent variance in a beta-binomial model of T-cell clone differential abundance, blood repertoires from healthy donors were used as a training cohort. There were roughly 10 healthy donors in the training cohort, of whom 3 were female and 7 were male. On average the donors were around 39 years old, and their ages spanned about 25 to 64 years. Whole blood was collected from each healthy donor at three time points spaced 2 to 3 weeks apart and obtained from a commercial supplier. Genomic DNA was extracted from unsorted whole blood for immunosequencing.

The V and J segments used are TRBV4-3 and TRBJ2-5; the D gene is perhaps TRBD1, on 5 matching bases. This clonotype was obtained from a person between 18 and 75 years old in good health. Sequenced input: blood. This receptor has the CDR3 CASSRLALQGPWYQETQYF. The DNA reads as follows: TGCGCCAGCAGCCGCCTCGCCCTTCAGGGCCCATGGTACCAAGAGACCCAGTACTTC.